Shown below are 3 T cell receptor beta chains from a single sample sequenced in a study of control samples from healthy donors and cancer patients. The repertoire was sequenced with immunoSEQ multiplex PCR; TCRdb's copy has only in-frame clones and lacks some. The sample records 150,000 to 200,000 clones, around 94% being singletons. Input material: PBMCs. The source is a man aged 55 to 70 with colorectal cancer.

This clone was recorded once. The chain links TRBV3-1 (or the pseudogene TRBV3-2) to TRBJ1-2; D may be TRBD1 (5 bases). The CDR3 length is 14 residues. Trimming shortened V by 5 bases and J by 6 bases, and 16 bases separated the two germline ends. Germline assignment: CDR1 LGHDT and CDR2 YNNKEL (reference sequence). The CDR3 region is CASSTQGANHGYTF. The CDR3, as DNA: TGTGCCAGCAGCACCCAGGGCGCGAACCATGGCTACACCTTC.

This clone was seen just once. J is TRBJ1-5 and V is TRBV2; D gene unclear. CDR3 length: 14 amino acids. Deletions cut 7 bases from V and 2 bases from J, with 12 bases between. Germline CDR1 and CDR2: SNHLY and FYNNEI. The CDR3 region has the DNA TGTGCCAGCAAGAAGTCAGAGGGCAATCAGCCCCAGCATTTT. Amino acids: CASKKSEGNQPQHF.

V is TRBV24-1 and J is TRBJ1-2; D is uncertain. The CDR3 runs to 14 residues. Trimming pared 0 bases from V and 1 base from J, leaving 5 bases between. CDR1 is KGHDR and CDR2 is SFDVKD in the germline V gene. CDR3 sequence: CATSDLHHNYGYTF. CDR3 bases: TGTGCCACCAGTGATTTGCACCATAACTATGGCTACACCTTC.